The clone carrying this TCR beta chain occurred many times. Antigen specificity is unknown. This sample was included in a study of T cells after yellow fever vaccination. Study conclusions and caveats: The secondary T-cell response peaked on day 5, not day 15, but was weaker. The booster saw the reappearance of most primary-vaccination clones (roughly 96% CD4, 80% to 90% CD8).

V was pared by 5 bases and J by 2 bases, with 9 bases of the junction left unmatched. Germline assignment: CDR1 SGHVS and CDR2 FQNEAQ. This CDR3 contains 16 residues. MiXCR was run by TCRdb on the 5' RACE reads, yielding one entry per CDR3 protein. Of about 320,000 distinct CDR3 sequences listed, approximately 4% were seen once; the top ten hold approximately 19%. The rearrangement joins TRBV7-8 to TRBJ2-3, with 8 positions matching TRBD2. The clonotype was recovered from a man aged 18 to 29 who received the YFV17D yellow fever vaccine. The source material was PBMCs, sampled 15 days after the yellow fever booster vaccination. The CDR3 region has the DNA TGTGCCAGCAGCCTTTCGGGGGGGCGGTCCACAGATACGCAGTATTTT. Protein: CASSLSGGRSTDTQYF.